This T cell receptor beta chain was obtained from a study of blood T cell repertoires in COVID-19. Data came from immunoSEQ multiplex PCR; TCRdb stores just in-frame clones and leaves some out. Here the sample spans about 110,000 clones, around nine tenths being singletons. V lost 9 bases and J lost 3, with 7 bases in between. Germline V CDR1 and CDR2: SGHRS, YFSETQ. The CDR3 extends over 10 amino acids. The TCR was taken from a man aged 35-49 years with acute or convalescent COVID-19. The sample consisted of peripheral blood. The V call is TRBV5-1, the J call TRBJ2-7; D is undetermined. The CDR3 sequence: CATFFYEQYF. CDR3 DNA: TGCGCCACCTTCTTCTACGAGCAGTACTTC.